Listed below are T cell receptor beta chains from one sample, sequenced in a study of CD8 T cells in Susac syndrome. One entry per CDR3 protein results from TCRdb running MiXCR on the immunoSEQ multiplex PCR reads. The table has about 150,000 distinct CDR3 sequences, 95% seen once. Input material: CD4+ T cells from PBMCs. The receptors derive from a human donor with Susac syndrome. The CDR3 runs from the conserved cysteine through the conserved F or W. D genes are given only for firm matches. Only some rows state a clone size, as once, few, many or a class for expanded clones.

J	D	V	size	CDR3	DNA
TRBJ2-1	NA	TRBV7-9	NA	CASSADSQKQFF	TGTGCCAGCAGCGCGGACTCTCAAAAGCAGTTCTTC
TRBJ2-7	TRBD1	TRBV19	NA	CASNTPGTVGEQYF	TGTGCCAGTAATACCCCCGGGACAGTGGGGGAGCAGTACTTC
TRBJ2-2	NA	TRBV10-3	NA	CANRGGPNTGELFF	TGTGCCAACCGCGGGGGCCCGAACACCGGGGAGCTGTTTTTT
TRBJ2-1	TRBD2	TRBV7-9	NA	CASSFSGGLAGDEQFF	TGTGCCAGCAGCTTTTCCGGGGGACTAGCGGGGGATGAGCAGTTCTTC
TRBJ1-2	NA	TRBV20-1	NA	CSAATGGNYGYTF	TGCAGTGCTGCTACGGGTGGGAACTATGGCTACACCTTC
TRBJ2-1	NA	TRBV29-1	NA	CSVAVTLALTIQFF	TGCAGCGTTGCCGTGACTCTAGCGCTCACCATTCAGTTCTTC
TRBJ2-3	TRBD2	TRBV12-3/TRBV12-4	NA	CASTTGLAGITDTQYF	TGTGCCAGCACCACTGGACTAGCGGGTATCACAGATACGCAGTATTTT
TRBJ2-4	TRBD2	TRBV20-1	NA	CSARLAGELAKNIQYF	TGCAGTGCTAGACTAGCGGGGGAACTAGCCAAAAACATTCAGTACTTC
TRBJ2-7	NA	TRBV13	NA	CASSLEGIINEQYF	TGTGCCAGCAGCTTAGAAGGGATTATCAACGAGCAGTACTTC
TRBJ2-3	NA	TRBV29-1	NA	CSLITIGGSTDTQYF	TGCAGCCTAATTACGATAGGCGGTAGCACAGATACGCAGTATTTT
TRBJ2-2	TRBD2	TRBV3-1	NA	CASSLRTSGGPGELFF	TGTGCCAGCAGCCTACGGACTAGCGGTGGCCCCGGGGAGCTGTTTTTT
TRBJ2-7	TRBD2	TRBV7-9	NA	CASASGGGLYEQYF	TGTGCCAGTGCTAGCGGGGGGGGATTGTACGAGCAGTACTTC
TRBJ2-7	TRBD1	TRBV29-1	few	CSVARDRAYEQYF	TGCAGCGTTGCCCGGGACAGGGCCTACGAGCAGTACTTC
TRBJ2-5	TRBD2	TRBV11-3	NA	CASSLGSSGQETQYF	TGTGCCAGCAGCTTAGGTTCTAGCGGACAAGAGACCCAGTACTTC
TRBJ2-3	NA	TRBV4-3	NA	CASSPSQSRGTDTQYF	TGCGCCAGCAGCCCGTCGCAGTCGCGAGGCACAGATACGCAGTATTTT
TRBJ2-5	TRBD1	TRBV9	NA	CASSAWDREETQYF	TGTGCCAGCAGCGCTTGGGACAGGGAAGAGACCCAGTACTTC
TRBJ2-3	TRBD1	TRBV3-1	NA	CASSQGTGQDTDTQYF	TGTGCCAGCAGCCAAGGAACGGGACAGGACACAGATACGCAGTATTTT
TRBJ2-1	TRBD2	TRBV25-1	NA	CASRTSGTNEQFF	TGTGCCAGCAGGACTAGCGGAACTAATGAGCAGTTCTTC
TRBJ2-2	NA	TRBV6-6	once	CASSPTGGELFF	TGTGCCAGCAGTCCCACGGGGGGGGAGCTGTTTTTT
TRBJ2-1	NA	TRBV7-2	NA	CASSLRGTSYNEQFF	TGTGCCAGCAGCTTACGGGGGACCTCCTACAATGAGCAGTTCTTC
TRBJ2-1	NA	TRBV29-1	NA	CSVEPSLRPGAPYNEQFF	TGCAGCGTTGAACCCTCACTTCGTCCAGGGGCTCCCTACAATGAGCAGTTCTTC
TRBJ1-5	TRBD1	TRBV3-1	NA	CASSLGQANQPQHF	TGTGCCAGCAGTCTAGGACAGGCGAATCAGCCCCAGCATTTT
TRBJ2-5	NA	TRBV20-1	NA	CSAEQRQAGETQYF	TGCAGTGCTGAACAACGACAGGCCGGGGAGACCCAGTACTTC
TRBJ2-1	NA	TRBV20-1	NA	CSANRGNEQFF	TGCAGTGCAAATCGGGGCAATGAGCAGTTCTTC
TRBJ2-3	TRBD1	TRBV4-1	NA	CASSLLRDRVSDTQYF	TGCGCCAGCAGCCTTCTCCGGGACAGAGTCTCGGATACGCAGTATTTT
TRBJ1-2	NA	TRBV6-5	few	CASSYSGYGYTF	TGTGCCAGCAGTTACTCTGGGTATGGCTACACCTTC
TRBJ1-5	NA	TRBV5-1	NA	CASSSSGSYSNQPQHF	TGCGCCAGCAGCTCCTCCGGTAGTTATAGCAATCAGCCCCAGCATTTT
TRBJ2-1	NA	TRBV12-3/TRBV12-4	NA	CASSSGAEGDEQFF	TGTGCCAGCAGTTCGGGGGCGGAGGGGGATGAGCAGTTCTTC
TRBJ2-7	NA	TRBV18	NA	CASSVNVGVSSYEQYF	TGTGCCAGCTCCGTCAACGTCGGGGTAAGCTCCTACGAGCAGTACTTC
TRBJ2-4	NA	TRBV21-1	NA	CASSKGGGLIAKNIQYF	TGTGCCAGCAGCAAAGGTGGGGGGCTCATAGCCAAAAACATTCAGTACTTC
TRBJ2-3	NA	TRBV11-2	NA	CASSLSSGGADTQYF	TGTGCCAGCAGCTTGTCAAGCGGCGGTGCAGATACGCAGTATTTT
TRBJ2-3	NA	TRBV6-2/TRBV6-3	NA	CASSYGTATPTDTQYF	TGTGCCAGCAGTTACGGGACGGCGACCCCCACAGATACGCAGTATTTT
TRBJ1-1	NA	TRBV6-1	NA	CASTTAGDTRNTEAFF	TGTGCCAGCACCACAGCTGGGGACACCCGGAACACTGAAGCTTTCTTT
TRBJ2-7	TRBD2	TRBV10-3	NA	CAISESIGTTSAEQYF	TGTGCCATCAGTGAGTCAATAGGGACTACCAGCGCCGAGCAGTACTTC
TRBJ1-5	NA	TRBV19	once	CASTANSNQPQHF	TGTGCCAGTACGGCCAATAGCAATCAGCCCCAGCATTTT
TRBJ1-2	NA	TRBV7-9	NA	CASSSLGQYTF	TGTGCCAGCAGCTCCCTCGGTCAGTACACCTTC
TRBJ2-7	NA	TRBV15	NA	CATSRDGDKTYEQYF	TGTGCCACCAGCAGAGATGGGGACAAAACCTACGAGCAGTACTTC